This passage covers 19 T cell receptor beta chains from one sample sequenced in a study of cytomegalovirus exposure and HLA in healthy donors. 13 Jbeta primers and 60 Vbeta primers were used for the PCR. The protocol was immunoSEQ multiplex PCR, while the TCRdb copy is restricted to in-frame clones and leaves out a portion. The sample lists about 130,000 clones, 75% occurring once. The specimen sequenced was PBMCs. These receptor sequences come from a man between 25 and 39 years old in good health and CMV-seronegative.

The rearrangement joins TRBV2 to TRBJ1-5; D is perhaps TRBD1 (6 bases). The CDR3 is made up of 14 amino acids. Germline V CDR1 and CDR2: SNHLY, FYNNEI. Trimming shortened V by 1 base and J by 7 bases, and 11 bases separated the two germline ends. The CDR3 protein is CASSEGGRGQPQHF. The CDR3 region has the DNA TGTGCCAGCAGTGAAGGGGGCAGGGGCCAGCCCCAGCATTTT.

For this clone: The junction does not match germline at one end; this may be a read error. V gene TRBV5-1 combines with J gene TRBJ2-6; 7 bases are shared with TRBD1. The CDR3 has 16 residues. Germline V gene lookup returns CDR1 SGHRS and CDR2 YFSETQ. The DNA for the CDR3 is TGCGCCAGCAGCTTAATAGGGGGCTCTGGGGCCAACGGCCTGACTTTC. It translates to CASSLIGGSGANGLTF.

The chain has TRBV29-1 and TRBJ2-1; 10 bases align to TRBD1. V lost 5 bases, J lost 7 bases, and 14 bases stayed unmatched. Germline V gives CDR1 SQVTM, CDR2 ANQGSEA. CDR3 length: 16 residues. CDR3 DNA: TGCAGCGTTCCTCCGGGACAGGGGCCCACAGGGAATGAGCAGTTCTTC. Protein sequence: CSVPPGQGPTGNEQFF.

This rearrangement joins TRBV2 to TRBJ1-6; D is unresolved. Germline assignment: CDR1 SNHLY and CDR2 FYNNEI. The CDR3 is made up of 16 amino acids. The germline V and J ends were trimmed by 6 bases and 0 bases, with 12 bases remaining between them. The CDR3, as DNA: TGTGCCAGCAGGGTTACACCTTACTCCTATAATTCACCCCTCCACTTT. This gives the protein CASRVTPYSYNSPLHF.

This clone was seen only once. The junction departs from germline at one end; a sequencing error may be responsible. The rearrangement uses TRBV4-1 and TRBJ2-6, with D perhaps TRBD1 (5 bases). CDR3 length: 15 residues. CDR1 and CDR2 (germline): MGHRA, YSYEKL. The CDR3 protein is CASSHPAPGANGLTF. The CDR3 DNA follows: TGCGCCAGCAGCCACCCCGCCCCTGGGGCCAACGGCCTGACTTTC.

CDR3 residues: CASSIGLAAYEQYF. Here the CDR3 DNA reads TGTGCCAGCAGCATTGGCCTAGCGGCCTACGAGCAGTACTTC. The V and J genes are TRBV7-2 and TRBJ2-7; 7 nucleotides match TRBD2. CDR1 and CDR2 (germline): SGHTA, FQGNSA. V was pared by 5 bases and J by 2 bases, with 6 bases of the junction left unmatched. The CDR3 consists of 14 residues.

This clone has just a few counts. The chain is built from TRBV7-2 and TRBJ2-4, with 7 bases fitting TRBD1. The junction had 12 bases not matched to a gene; V was cut back by 5 bases and J by 2 bases. The CDR3 sequence is 17 residues long. CDR1 and CDR2 (germline): SGHTA, FQGNSA. CDR3 in amino acids: CASSTHLTGKSKNIQYF. The CDR3, as DNA: TGTGCCAGCAGCACCCACCTGACAGGGAAATCCAAAAACATTCAGTACTTC. Complete variable domain (other parts from reference TRBV7-2 and TRBJ2-4): GAGVSQSPSNKVTEKGKDVELRCDPISGHTALYWYRQSLGQGLEFLIYFQGNSAPDKSGLPSDRFSAERTGGSVSTLTIQRTQQEDSAVYLCASSTHLTGKSKNIQYFGAGTRLSVL.

This clone was found a few times. This chain links TRBV18 with TRBJ2-7; a possible D gene is TRBD1 (5 bases). The CDR3 loop spans 14 amino acids. The V gene's germline CDR1 is KGHSH and CDR2 LQKENI. V was cut by 2 bases and J by 0 bases, with 8 bases left in between. CDR3 nucleotide sequence: TGTGCCAGCTCACCAATTGACAGCTCCTACGAGCAGTACTTC. Its protein product is CASSPIDSSYEQYF.

This clone appeared once. This chain connects TRBV28 to TRBJ2-3; no reliable D call. V lost 7 bases, J lost 4 bases, and 9 bases lay in between. Germline assignment: CDR1 MDHEN and CDR2 SYDVKM. CDR3 length: 12 residues. Here the CDR3 reads CASNGLADTQYF. The DNA of the CDR3 is TGTGCCAGCAACGGCCTAGCAGATACGCAGTATTTT.

There are a few counts of this clone. The V gene is TRBV4-2, the J gene TRBJ1-5; TRBD1 matches at 9 bases. The J segment lost 1 base and the V segment lost 1 base, leaving 2 bases of the junction unmatched. The CDR3 contains 16 residues. Germline loops: CDR1 LGHNA, CDR2 YNFKEQ. This chain's CDR3 is CASSQGDRVSNQPQHF. CDR3 coding DNA: TGTGCCAGCAGCCAAGGGGACAGGGTGAGCAATCAGCCCCAGCATTTT.

This rearrangement joins TRBV19 to TRBJ2-2, with TRBD2 matching over 13 bases. The germline V gene has CDR1 LNHDA and CDR2 SQIVND (reference sequence). The CDR3 is 15 amino acids. Unmatched junction bases numbered 7, after V lost 8 bases and J lost 7 bases. CDR3 bases: TGTGCCAGTGTAAGGACTAGCGGGAGCGTCGGGGAGCTGTTTTTT. Its translation: CASVRTSGSVGELFF.

This clone was counted a few times. The chain combines TRBV6-1 with TRBJ1-4; no reliable D call. The CDR3 loop spans 12 amino acids. Germline values: CDR1 MNHNS, CDR2 SASEGT. V was trimmed by 8 bases and J by 8 bases, leaving 12 bases between them. CDR3 region: CASGLLKEKLFF. As DNA, the CDR3 is TGTGCCAGCGGACTTCTCAAGGAAAAACTGTTTTTT.

About this clone: The junction and the germline gene differ at one end; a read error may be behind it. This sequence joins TRBV6-1 and TRBJ2-6; TRBD1 agrees at 9 bases. Germline V gene lookup returns CDR1 MNHNS and CDR2 SASEGT. CDR3 length: 18 amino acids. The CDR3 here is CASSGVGQGLWGANGLTF. For the CDR3, the DNA is TGTGCCAGCAGTGGAGTGGGACAGGGCCTCTGGGGGGCCAACGGCCTGACTTTC.

The count of this clone is one. The gene calls are TRBV29-1 and TRBJ1-4; tentative D call: TRBD1 (6 bases). The germline gives CDR1 SQVTM, CDR2 ANQGSEA. Trimming removed 8 bases at V and 6 bases at J, with 13 bases between. The CDR3 covers 12 residues. The CDR3 DNA reads as TGCAGCTTCCGGGGGGCGCATGAAAAACTGTTTTTT. Translation: CSFRGAHEKLFF.

V gene TRBV28 combines with J gene TRBJ2-2; D is possibly TRBD2 (7 bases). This CDR3 contains 15 residues. Per the germline V gene, CDR1 is MDHEN and CDR2 is SYDVKM. V dropped 2 bases and J dropped 3 bases, with 10 bases sitting between them. CDR3 loop: CASSLGGGDTGELFF. CDR3 bases: TGTGCCAGCAGTTTAGGAGGGGGGGACACCGGGGAGCTGTTTTTT. Combining the CDR3 with reference TRBV28 and TRBJ2-2 gives the whole variable domain DVKVTQSSRYLVKRTGEKVFLECVQDMDHENMFWYRQDPGLGLRLIYFSYDVKMKEKGDIPEGYSVSREKKERFSLILESASTNQTSMYLCASSLGGGDTGELFFGEGSRLTVL.

The J gene is TRBJ2-2, the V gene TRBV5-1, with D perhaps TRBD2 (7 bases). CDR1 is SGHRS, CDR2 YFSETQ, per germline. Trimming stripped 1 base from V and 7 bases from J, with 14 bases between. The CDR3 is 15 residues long. The CDR3 reads CASSLSGGAGGELFF. The CDR3 region has the DNA TGCGCCAGCAGCTTGAGTGGGGGGGCCGGCGGGGAGCTGTTTTTT.

The J gene is TRBJ1-1, the V gene TRBV4-1; D unclear. CDR3 length: 15 residues. V lost 4 bases and J 5 bases, leaving 17 bases between the germline ends. Germline assignment: CDR1 MGHRA and CDR2 YSYEKL. CDR3 sequence (DNA): TGCGCCAGCAGCCCCCTTCATCAGGTCGAGACTGAAGCTTTCTTT. Translation gives CASSPLHQVETEAFF.

V gene TRBV28 combines with J gene TRBJ1-2, with TRBD1 as a possible D gene (6 bases). V dropped 4 bases and J dropped 4 bases, with 19 bases sitting between them. Germline V gives CDR1 MDHEN, CDR2 SYDVKM. CDR3 length: 16 residues. CDR3 DNA sequence: TGTGCCAGCAGTTCTCCCGGGGGGGCGCGTGGCTATGGCTACACCTTC. Protein: CASSSPGGARGYGYTF.

The gene calls are TRBV14 and TRBJ2-7, with TRBD1 as a possible D gene (6 bases). CDR1 and CDR2 from the germline V gene are SGHDN and FVKESK. The CDR3 sequence is 16 residues long. V dropped 1 base and J dropped 5 bases, with 18 bases sitting between them. The chain's CDR3 is CASSQALRGELDEQYF. The CDR3 nucleotides read TGTGCCAGCAGCCAAGCCCTCAGGGGAGAATTAGACGAGCAGTACTTC.